Below are 23 T cell receptor beta chains sequenced from a single sample in a study of T cells after yellow fever vaccination. TCRdb reprocessed the 5' RACE reads via MiXCR and lists one record per CDR3 protein. The top ten hold around 2.5% of the sample, which has roughly 120,000 distinct CDR3 sequences, more than 6.5% seen once. This sample comprised CD4+ T cells sorted from PBMCs, obtained 10 to 11 days after the first yellow fever vaccination. The receptors stem from a man between 18 and 35 years old who received the YFV17D yellow fever vaccine.

Many counts were recorded for this clonotype. The V call is TRBV2, the J call TRBJ2-5; 8 bases map to TRBD1. V lost 8 bases and J lost 5; bases outside the gene matches: 10. The V gene's germline CDR1 is SNHLY and CDR2 FYNNEI. The CDR3 has 14 residues. The CDR3 DNA sequence: TGTGCCAGCGTGAGGACAGGGAGGCACGAGACCCAGTACTTC. Its protein product is CASVRTGRHETQYF.

This clonotype was seen only once. This sequence may be a read error, since a much larger clone differs from it by one base. The rearrangement links TRBV4-3 to TRBJ2-2; TRBD1 matches 7 bases. Germline V gene data show CDR1 as LGHNA and CDR2 as YSLEER. The CDR3 runs to 15 residues. V lost 10 bases to trimming and J lost 4 bases; unmatched junction nucleotides: 12. CDR3 coding DNA: TGCGCCACCAGGCAGACGGGACAGCGCACCGGGGAGCTGTTTTTT. Translating gives CATRQTGQRTGELFF.

This clonotype has at least ten counts. DNA for the CDR3: TGTGCCAGCAGCCTGACTAACCCCCGTGGCTACACCTTC. Encoded protein: CASSLTNPRGYTF. This chain links TRBV21-1 with TRBJ1-2; the table's D gene call, TRBD1, was not cross checked with the DNA. TRBV21-1 is annotated as a pseudogene. The CDR3 covers 13 residues.

This clonotype was recorded at least ten times. V gene TRBV5-1 combines with J gene TRBJ2-7; D could derive from TRBD1 or TRBD2 (5 bases each). Deletions cut 0 bases from V and 0 bases from J, with 22 bases between. Looked up from germline, CDR1 is SGHRS and CDR2 is YFSETQ. This CDR3 is built from 19 residues. The CDR3 reads CASSLALPISRDVSYEQYF. DNA of the CDR3: TGCGCCAGCAGCTTGGCACTTCCTATCAGCCGGGACGTCTCCTACGAGCAGTACTTC.

This clonotype was detected many times. The chain combines TRBV6-2 or TRBV6-3 with TRBJ2-6, with D perhaps TRBD2 (6 bases). V shed 0 bases and J shed 0 bases, with 15 bases lying between them. The CDR3 sequence is 19 residues long. Per the germline V gene, CDR1 is MNHEY and CDR2 is SVGEGT. The CDR3 is CASSYSHWRGPSGANVLTF. The CDR3 region has the DNA TGTGCCAGCAGTTACTCCCACTGGCGGGGACCCTCTGGGGCCAACGTCCTGACTTTC.

This chain connects TRBV5-1 to TRBJ2-6; D unresolved. Germline V gene lookup returns CDR1 SGHRS and CDR2 YFSETQ. Trimming left V 4 bases short and J 2 bases short, with 10 bases between. The CDR3 length is 15 residues. The DNA of the CDR3 is TGCGCCAGCAGCCAAATACCTACTGGGGCCAACGTCCTGACTTTC. Residues: CASSQIPTGANVLTF. Complete variable domain (other parts from reference TRBV5-1 and TRBJ2-6): KAGVTQTPRYLIKTRGQQVTLSCSPISGHRSVSWYQQTPGQGLQFLFEYFSETQRNKGNFPGRFSGRQFSNSRSEMNVSTLELGDSALYLCASSQIPTGANVLTFGAGSRLTVL.

This clonotype was counted ten times or more. The chain couples TRBV4-3 to TRBJ2-2; 12 nucleotides line up with TRBD2. The CDR3 has 19 amino acids. The germline V gene has CDR1 LGHNA and CDR2 YSLEER. The V gene end was trimmed by 1 base and the J gene end by 4 bases; junction bases not matched to a gene: 10. The CDR3 DNA reads as TGCGCCAGCAGCCAAGGTGGTCTAGCGGGGGGGCCGGGCACCGGGGAGCTGTTTTTT. This gives the protein CASSQGGLAGGPGTGELFF.

Ten or more counts support this clonotype. The chain carries TRBV5-1 and TRBJ1-6, with 8 bases identical to TRBD1. From germline, CDR1 is SGHRS and CDR2 YFSETQ. The CDR3 is 20 amino acids. The V gene end was trimmed by 1 base and the J gene end by 0 bases; junction bases not matched to a gene: 12. CDR3 protein: CASSLSPARQGSSYNSPLHF. The CDR3 coding sequence is TGCGCCAGCAGCTTGTCCCCCGCTCGACAGGGGAGCTCCTATAATTCACCCCTCCACTTT.

This clonotype appeared many times. The chain combines TRBV30 with TRBJ2-1; D remains unclear. The CDR3 spans 13 residues. In germline, CDR1 is GTSNPN, CDR2 SVGIG (reference sequence). V was cut by 4 bases and J by 4 bases, with 11 bases left in between. For the CDR3, the DNA is TGTGCCTGGATGGGTCAGGAATACAATGAGCAGTTCTTC. Translated: CAWMGQEYNEQFF.

This clonotype came up many times. CDR3 protein: CASSSSNYEQYF. DNA for the CDR3: TGTGCCAGCAGCTCATCTAATTACGAGCAGTACTTC. This rearrangement joins TRBV7-2 to TRBJ2-7, with D unclear. The CDR3 is made up of 12 amino acids. The ends were cut back, 4 bases at V and 4 bases at J, with 8 bases in the middle. Germline-derived CDR1 and CDR2 are SGHTA and FQGNSA. Full variable domain (remainder filled in from reference TRBV7-2 and TRBJ2-7): GAGVSQSPSNKVTEKGKDVELRCDPISGHTALYWYRQSLGQGLEFLIYFQGNSAPDKSGLPSDRFSAERTGGSVSTLTIQRTQQEDSAVYLCASSSSNYEQYFGPGTRLTVT.

This clonotype has ten or more counts. The chain recombines TRBV10-3 with TRBJ2-7; 7 bases map to TRBD2. This CDR3 has 13 residues. V lost 6 bases, J lost 4 bases, and 6 bases stayed unmatched. The germline V gene encodes CDR1 ENHRY and CDR2 SYGVKD. CDR3 loop: CAISRGGTYEQYV. CDR3 coding DNA: TGTGCCATCAGCCGCGGGGGAACGTACGAGCAGTACGTC.

This clonotype has ten or more counts. The chain is built from TRBV20-1 and TRBJ1-2; TRBD1 matches at 7 bases. This CDR3 comprises 13 residues. With 6 bases clipped from V and 2 bases from J, the junction kept 6 bases outside the gene matches. CDR1 and CDR2 from the germline V gene are DFQATT and SNEGSKA (reference sequence). The CDR3 DNA reads TGCAGTGCCCCAGACAGGGTAAACTATGGCTACACCTTC. Amino acids: CSAPDRVNYGYTF.

The rearrangement links TRBV30 to TRBJ1-1, with no clear D. With 0 bases removed from V and 1 base from J, the gap between germline ends came to 6 bases. Germline V lookup: CDR1 GTSNPN, CDR2 SVGIG (reference sequence). This CDR3 is 13 amino acids long. CDR3 residues: CAWSVQPNTEAFF. CDR3 nucleotide sequence: TGTGCCTGGAGTGTACAACCGAACACTGAAGCTTTCTTT.

The rearrangement links TRBV29-1 to TRBJ1-2; D not resolved. There are 12 residues in the CDR3. The V end was cut by 4 bases, the J end by 2 bases, with 8 bases between. Germline CDR1 and CDR2: SQVTM and ANQGSEA. The CDR3 region has the DNA TGCAGCGTTGCTGTTTTCAACTATGGCTACACCTTC. This gives the protein CSVAVFNYGYTF.

Here the CDR3 DNA reads TGTGCCAGCAGCTCCGAATCGACAGGAACTGGAAACACCATATATTTT. It specifies CASSSESTGTGNTIYF. The chain recombines TRBV7-2 with TRBJ1-3, with D possibly matching TRBD1 (6 bases). This CDR3 spans 16 amino acids. Germline V gene sequence: CDR1 SGHTA, CDR2 FQGNSA. V was clipped by 4 bases and J by 2 bases, with 15 bases between them.

This clonotype was picked up many times. The genes are TRBV6-1 and TRBJ1-4; no clear D gene. The germline gives CDR1 MNHNS, CDR2 SASEGT. Trimming left V 1 base short and J 5 bases short, with 23 bases between. The CDR3 covers 19 residues. CDR3 DNA sequence: TGTGCCAGCAGTGAAGATCCGAGGCAGAACGGTGGACTAAATGAAAAACTGTTTTTT. It translates to CASSEDPRQNGGLNEKLFF.

This clonotype was recorded at least ten times. The chain carries TRBV7-2 and TRBJ2-3; 7 bases map to TRBD1. CDR3 length: 15 residues. The V and J ends lost 5 bases and 1 base, in that order; junction bases with no gene match: 6. Germline values: CDR1 SGHTA, CDR2 FQGNSA. Here the CDR3 reads CASSSRDSRTDTQYF. CDR3 bases: TGTGCCAGCAGCAGTCGGGACAGCCGCACAGATACGCAGTATTTT.

In this sample, this clonotype turned up many times. The CDR3 protein is CASSLRDSYYGYTF. CDR3 coding DNA: TGTGCCAGCAGCCTACGGGACAGCTACTATGGCTACACCTTC. V gene TRBV7-2 combines with J gene TRBJ1-2; 7 bases agree with TRBD1. The CDR3 has 14 amino acids. The ends lost 5 bases at V and 3 bases at J; junction bases unmatched: 6. CDR1 and CDR2 from the germline V gene are SGHTA and FQGNSA.

The sample holds many counts of this clonotype. The chain recombines TRBV4-3 with TRBJ1-3; no reliable D call. V shed 0 bases and J shed 7 bases, with 7 bases lying between them. Per the germline V gene, CDR1 is LGHNA and CDR2 is YSLEER. CDR3 length: 13 amino acids. The CDR3 sequence: CASSQEGGNTIYF. CDR3 in DNA: TGCGCCAGCAGCCAAGAAGGAGGGAACACCATATATTTT.

This clonotype showed up many times. One junction end disagrees with the germline gene, perhaps due to a read error. The chain carries TRBV28 and TRBJ2-3; 7 nucleotides line up with TRBD2. In germline, CDR1 is MDHEN, CDR2 SYDVKM. CDR3 length: 12 amino acids. The CDR3 DNA sequence: TGTGCCAGCAGTTTAAAGCGGGATATGCAGTATTTT. Translating it yields CASSLKRDMQYF.

This clonotype has ten or more counts. The rearrangement uses TRBV5-1 and TRBJ2-2; D may be TRBD1 (5 bases). CDR1 is SGHRS and CDR2 is YFSETQ in the germline V gene. V was trimmed by 2 bases and J by 4 bases, leaving 9 bases between them. The CDR3 is made up of 14 amino acids. CDR3 amino acids: CASSLGHSTGELFF. DNA of the CDR3: TGCGCCAGCAGCTTAGGACACAGCACCGGGGAGCTGTTTTTT.

This clonotype was detected many times. The chain joins TRBV4-2 to TRBJ2-3; D is tentatively TRBD1 or TRBD2 (5 bases each). This CDR3 spans 16 amino acids. The V gene lost 4 bases and the J gene lost 3 bases, with 17 bases spanning the gap. Looked up from germline, CDR1 is LGHNA and CDR2 is YNFKEQ. CDR3 sequence (DNA): TGTGCCAGCAGCCCACAGTCTGGGGGATGGACAGATACGCAGTATTTT. This encodes CASSPQSGGWTDTQYF.

This clonotype was seen more than once but under ten times. The chain has TRBV20-1 and TRBJ2-3; tentative D call: TRBD2 (7 bases). With 6 bases removed from V and 1 base from J, the gap between germline ends came to 14 bases. CDR3 length: 14 residues. CDR1 is DFQATT, CDR2 SNEGSKA, per germline (reference sequence). CDR3 region: CSAGGGARTDTQYF. The CDR3 region has the DNA TGCAGTGCAGGAGGGGGGGCGCGCACAGATACGCAGTATTTT.